This T cell receptor beta chain was documented in a study of CD8+CD57+ T cells in acquired aplastic anemia. Study information: Sorted CD4+ and CD8+ cells yielded roughly 3.2 ug of DNA on average. General study points: Patients had about 31 CD8+ CDR3 sequences in common with controls (the shared set). Patients and controls had CD8+ Simpson's diversity values that were not significantly distinct.

Template material for TCR beta VDJ and CDR3 profiling consisted of genomic DNA. TCRdb recomputed calls from the reads with MiXCR, one row per CDR3 protein. The sample consists of a few hundred thousand distinct CDR3 sequences, 25% to 40% of them appearing once. Note on this clonotype: Its antigen is unknown.

All patients picked for sequencing had shown, by flow cytometry, an expansion of CD8+CD57+ cells. None of the patients had been given any therapy when their blood was sampled. This clonotype was obtained from a human donor with aplastic anemia. The sample taken for sequencing was sorted CD4+, CD8+, or CD8+CD57+ T cells (not recorded which) from PBMCs.

This chain's CDR3 is CSVEEGINGYTF. CDR3 nucleotides: TGCAGCGTTGAGGAGGGGATAAATGGCTACACCTTC. The chain employs TRBV29-1 and TRBJ1-2; TRBD1 might be the D (5 bases). The germline V gene has CDR1 SQVTM and CDR2 ANQGSEA. Trimming shortened V by 3 bases and J by 6 bases, and 11 bases separated the two germline ends. The CDR3 has 12 residues.